This TCR beta chain was sequenced in a study of T cells in women clearing cervical HPV infection. Study observations and caveats: Each sample's T-cell count was unknown, possibly confounding richness.

Turning to this clone: Its antigen is unknown. The sequenced fragment ends 3 residues before the CDR3 boundary, so the rest is inferred from the germline J gene.

Here immunoSEQ multiplex PCR was the method, and the copy in TCRdb shows in-frame clones only, minus some. In total, the table holds 20,000 to 25,000 clones. CDR3 length: 15 residues. Trimming took 1 base from V and 2 from J, leaving 13 bases between them. The germline V gene has CDR1 SGHTS and CDR2 YDEGEE. The sequencing input was blood buffy coat. The J gene is TRBJ2-7, the V gene TRBV5-8; tentative D call: TRBD1 (5 bases). The receptor was derived from a woman between 18 and 70 years old with a cervical HPV16 infection that either progressed to CIN3+ or cleared (not recorded which). CDR3: CASSLLQGWAYEQYF. Partial CDR3 DNA: TGTGCCAGCAGCTTGCTCCAGGGATGGGCCTACGAG.